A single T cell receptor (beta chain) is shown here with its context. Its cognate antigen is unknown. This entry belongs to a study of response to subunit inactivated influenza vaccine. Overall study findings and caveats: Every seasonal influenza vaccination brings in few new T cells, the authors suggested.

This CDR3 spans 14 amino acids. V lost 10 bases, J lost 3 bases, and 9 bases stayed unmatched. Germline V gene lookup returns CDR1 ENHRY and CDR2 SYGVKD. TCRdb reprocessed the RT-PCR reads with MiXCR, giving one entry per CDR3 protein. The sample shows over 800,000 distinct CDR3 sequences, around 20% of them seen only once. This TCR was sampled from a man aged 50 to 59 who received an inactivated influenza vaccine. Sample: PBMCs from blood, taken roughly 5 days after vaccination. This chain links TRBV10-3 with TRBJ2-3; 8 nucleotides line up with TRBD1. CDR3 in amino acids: CATQGAVRTDTQYF. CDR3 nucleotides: TGTGCCACCCAGGGGGCAGTCCGGACAGATACGCAGTATTTT.